This TCR beta chain was captured by sequencing in a study of cytomegalovirus exposure and HLA in healthy donors (dated by TCRdb to about 2017). Background on the whole study: An earlier analysis of 587 of the donors reported 250 to 350 Gb of sequence data and 95 million to 140 million unique TCR beta sequences obtained from 180 million or so T cells. Along with the roughly 710-subject first cohort, a separate validation cohort of some 130 different subjects was used. The study used immunosequencing to profile the T cell repertoires of approximately 630 subjects and linked those repertoires to cytomegalovirus serostatus. Typing coverage varied by locus: roughly 629-630 donors for A, B, C, DRB1 and DQB1; about 520 for DQA1; more than 600 for DPA1; roughly 470 for DPB1. Every discovery cohort repertoire had been produced on one sequencing platform. An earlier analysis of some 500 of the donors used high-throughput TCR beta sequencing to judge whether each TCR beta V gene segment behaved as functional or pseudogenic. Among over 350 genotyped donors of the cohort, an average of around 240,000 unique TCR beta nucleotide sequences were sequenced per donor, around 20% of them non-productive. Alongside the repertoire data, information on donor age, sex, ethnicity and CMV serostatus was compiled. A later analysis re-examined previously published TCR beta repertoires from 610 or so donors and added high-resolution HLA genotyping to investigate patterns of TCR occurrence. About 5 DR-DQ haplotypes were handled as single units for association and clustering, since linkage in the cohort was strong. Of the roughly 400 genotyped donors, 65% to 90% were placed in the genetic ancestry cluster associated with self-reported Caucasian donors. The aim of the study was to test whether cataloging public T cell receptors could identify signatures of past pathogen exposure. In a later genetic analysis, genome-wide SNP genotypes for about 55% of the 666 donors were used, and that subset was treated as a discovery cohort. Roughly 300 gigabases of sequencing data and approximately 93 million unique TCR sequences were included in an early release covering 550 to 800 HLA-typed donors. HLA typing included class I and class II loci at four-digit resolution. Rather than using new phenotypic data, the later analysis identified candidate immune exposures from TCR beta sequences and from how often those sequences occurred across donors. The study combined high-throughput TCR immunosequencing, statistical association of individual TCRs with disease status, and machine learning to predict cytomegalovirus infection status.

The cohort was made up of around 720 healthy bone marrow donors. At the time of sampling, all cohort members were nominally healthy, though unrecorded immune exposures were likely present. The donor was CMV seropositive and was included in the group of about 290 seropositive cohort members. Every donor gave a peripheral blood sample, and the peripheral blood mononuclear cells from that sample were used for TCR beta sequencing. Genomic DNA extraction from the blood cell samples was performed with the Qiagen DNeasy Blood Extraction Kit. Trimming accounts for 0 bases at V and 7 bases at J, while the number of junction bases matched to no gene is 4. From the germline V gene (reference sequence), CDR1 is SGHKS and CDR2 is YYEKEE. The CDR3 goes from the cysteine to the phenylalanine over 15 residues. Only the CDR3 portion is preserved as DNA: 45 bases, with reading frame beginning at the first base. General conclusions and limits of the study: The only immune exposure information available for the cohort was CMV serostatus. Several of the top co-occurrence clusters appeared to be linked to parvovirus B19, influenza, CMV and Epstein-Barr virus, according to a later analysis. Because HLA typing was unavailable for some donors at each locus, only the typed subset was used in association tests. The sequencing pipeline was judged likely to have produced a cluster of highly shared sequence variants as a technical artifact. The study gave a list of over 150 TCR beta chains associated with cytomegalovirus. In a later genetic analysis, a missense DCLRE1C variant was associated with V-gene and J-gene trimming of TCR beta chains, and the association was replicated in an independent cohort. Across donors, most TCR sequences were observed very rarely, whereas some public TCRs were present in many individuals. In a later analysis, most CMV-associated TCR beta chains were found to appear HLA-restricted, with HLA associations seemingly driven largely by CMV exposure. According to a later analysis, TCR association rates differed among HLA loci, with DRB1 alleles showing the most associated TCRs and HLA-C alleles showing the fewest. A later analysis found that HLA-associated TCR beta chains were more clonally expanded and had lower generation probabilities than equally common non-associated chains. The classifier was reported to diagnose cytomegalovirus status with high specificity and sensitivity in both the original and validation cohorts. The 87-base-pair reads could not distinguish some IMGT-functional V segments, including TRBV6-2 and TRBV6-3, so those segments were excluded. According to the authors, the approach could potentially be generalized to other disease states and immunological phenotypes. Assigning TCR associations to individual alleles was difficult when HLA alleles, especially DR and DQ, strongly co-occurred. Because counts were too low, under 20 rarely observed V segments, including chromosome 9 orphons, were left out of the earlier analysis of 587 of the donors. A further reported finding was that TCR beta sequences accurately predicted the HLA-A and HLA-B alleles for most subjects in the first cohort. A few of the identified cytomegalovirus-associated TCR beta chains were confirmed in vitro to be specific for cytomegalovirus antigens. According to a later genetic analysis, donors in an Asian-associated ancestry cluster had fewer N-insertions in productive TCRs than the roughly 700-donor mean. Linkage disequilibrium might explain the correlated functional status among segregating V segments, but an unknown experimental factor could not be ruled out. The presence/absence analyses assumed that sequencing depth was roughly uniform across donors, and that assumption may not be true. In an earlier analysis of 587 of the donors, most TCR beta V segments were observed in productive rearrangements about 87% or about 30% of the time, broadly matching IMGT annotations. The cohort was sequenced for TCR beta chains only, and without alpha or paired-chain data the features that could be detected were limited. In a later analysis, 16,951 TCR beta sequences were associated with specific HLA alleles at a false discovery rate of 0.05.

Libraries were made using the immunoSEQ multiplex PCR assay. For the multiplex PCR, a mixture combining 60 forward primers for TCR Vbeta segments and 13 reverse primers for TCR Jbeta segments was used. Amplification of the CDR3 region of rearranged TCR beta genes was performed with a multiplex PCR assay on genomic DNA. On the Illumina HiSeq System, the amplified TCR beta libraries were sequenced as 87-base-pair reads. As for how the authors treated the data: Across the 700 or so repertoires, a later analysis counted 60 million to 90 million unique TCR beta chains, roughly 11 million of which were shared by at least two donors. Raw reads were error-corrected and collapsed into unique sequences by a nearest-neighbor algorithm in which closely related sequences were merged to remove PCR and sequencing errors. To assign V, D and J gene segments, CDR3 sequences were aligned to IMGT reference sequences. For a sequence to be retained, a match of at least six nucleotides to both a V gene segment and a J gene segment was required. Rearrangements were called productive when the CDR3 lacked stop codons and stayed in frame with V and J; all others were non-productive. CDR3 was defined according to IMGT convention as the region running from the second conserved V-encoded cysteine to the conserved J-encoded phenylalanine. The earlier analysis of approximately 500 of the donors excluded sequences that lacked an unambiguous match to a single V gene segment. An earlier analysis of approximately 590 of the donors called V segments functional above 56.7% productive rearrangements and segregating when the between-donor standard deviation exceeded 5%. A statistical classification framework was built for diagnosing cytomegalovirus status from the catalog of TCR beta chain sequences. A later analysis assigned V and J genes by comparing TCR nucleotide sequences with IMGT/GENE-DB human TR gene sequences. A later analysis assigned CDR3 sequences and most-parsimonious VDJ recombination scenarios with the TCRdist pipeline. In a later analysis, each TCR beta chain was defined by its CDR3 amino acid sequence together with its V-gene family, and reads lacking a unique V-gene family were excluded. In a later analysis, approximately 640 highly shared, low-generation-probability nucleotide sequences were removed to address suspected cross-contamination and a sequencing artifact. In a later analysis, a clonal expansion index was calculated for each public chain from normalized within-repertoire ranks of inferred template counts. A later analysis computed generation probabilities with a VDJ recombination model fitted to out-of-frame rearrangements, and checked the results against IGoR. In a later analysis, hypergeometric tests were used to score TCR-TCR, TCR-HLA and TCR-CMV co-occurrence, with a repertoire-size bias correction applied to TCR pairs. False discovery rates were estimated in a later analysis by permuting HLA or CMV assignments 20 times. In a later analysis, co-occurring TCRs were grouped with DBSCAN, and TCRdist sequence similarity was added when clustering was performed within HLA-allele-positive subsets. Repertoires with fewer than 30,000 or more than 120,000 public chains were left out of co-occurrence clustering, as were about 5 repertoires with anomalous nucleotide sharing. In TCRdb, the immuneACCESS table is reduced to in-frame sequences with V and J assigned. These tables do not hold every clone; where another copy was compared, an unresolved V gene accounts for under half, and the others remain unexplained. Clone size and the V and J calls come from that table; the DNA yielded D and trimming. The sample has about 71,000 clones on record, 70% of them singletons. Roughly 9.8% of the sample is held by the ten biggest clonotypes.

The sample holds many counts of this clone. Its binding antigen is unknown. One base away there is no much larger clone; base qualities are not given. This sequence uses TRBV5-5 and TRBJ1-6; TRBD1 agrees with 7 junctional bases. The source of this sequence is a woman aged 45-65 years in good health and CMV-seropositive. Sequenced material: PBMCs. The CDR3 reads as follows: CASSLAGTENSPLHF. Read as DNA, the sequence is TGTGCCAGCAGCTTGGCCGGGACAGAGAATTCACCCCTCCACTTT.